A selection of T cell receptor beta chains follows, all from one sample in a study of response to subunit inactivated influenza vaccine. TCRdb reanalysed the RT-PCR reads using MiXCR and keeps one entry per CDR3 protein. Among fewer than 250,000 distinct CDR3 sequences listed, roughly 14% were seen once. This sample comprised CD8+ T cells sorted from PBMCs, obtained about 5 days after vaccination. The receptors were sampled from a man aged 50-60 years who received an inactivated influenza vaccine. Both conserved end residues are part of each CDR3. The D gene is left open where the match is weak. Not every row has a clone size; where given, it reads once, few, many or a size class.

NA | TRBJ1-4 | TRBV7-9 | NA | TGTGCCAGCAGCTTAATAGGCCGTACTAATGAAAAACTGTTTTTT | CASSLIGRTNEKLFF
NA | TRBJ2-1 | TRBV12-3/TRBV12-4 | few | TGTGCCAGCAGTTCCCCAATTCCGGATGATGAGCAGTTCTTC | CASSSPIPDDEQFF
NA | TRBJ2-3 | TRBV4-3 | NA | TGCGCCAGCAGCCAGGAAGACTACCTCACAGATACGCAGTATTTT | CASSQEDYLTDTQYF
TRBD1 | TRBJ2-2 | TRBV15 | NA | TGTGCCACCAGCAGATCGACAGGGGCCGGGGAGCTGTTTTTT | CATSRSTGAGELFF
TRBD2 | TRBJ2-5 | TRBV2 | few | TGTGCCAGCAGTGCCACTAGCGGGGGGGACCGTGAGACCCAGTACTTC | CASSATSGGDRETQYF
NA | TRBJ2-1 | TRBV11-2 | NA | TGTGCCAGCAGCTTAGGACTCCTCTACGAGCAGTTCTTC | CASSLGLLYEQFF
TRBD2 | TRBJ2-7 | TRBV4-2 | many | TGTGCCAGCAGCCAAGAGGGACTAGCGGGAGTTTACGAGCAGTACTTC | CASSQEGLAGVYEQYF
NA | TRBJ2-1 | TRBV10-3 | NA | TGTGCCATCAGTGAGTCCCGGGACGGACCAGAGAATCCTAGGGGTGAGCAGTTCTTC | CAISESRDGPENPRGEQFF
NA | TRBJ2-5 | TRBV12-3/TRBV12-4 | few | TGTGCCAGCAGTTGGTCGGCCCGGGAGACCCAGTACTTC | CASSWSARETQYF
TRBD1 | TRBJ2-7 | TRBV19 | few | TGTGCCAGTAGTCACGGGACAGGGGTCCACGAGCAGTACTTC | CASSHGTGVHEQYF
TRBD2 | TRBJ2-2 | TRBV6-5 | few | TGTGCCAGCAGTTACCACCTGAGGACTAGCAGCACCGGGGAGCTGTTTTTT | CASSYHLRTSSTGELFF
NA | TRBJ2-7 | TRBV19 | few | TGTGCCAGTAGTCCAGACTTGCAGTTCCACTACGAGCAGTACTTC | CASSPDLQFHYEQYF
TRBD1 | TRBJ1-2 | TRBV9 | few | TGTGCCAGCAGCGGCGACAGGGGGAACTATGGCTACACCTTC | CASSGDRGNYGYTF
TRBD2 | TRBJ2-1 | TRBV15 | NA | TGTGCCACCCGCGGGGGCAATGAGCAGTTCTTC | CATRGGNEQFF
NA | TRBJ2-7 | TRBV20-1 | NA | TGCAGTGCGGGTCTCGACTACGAGCAGTACTTC | CSAGLDYEQYF
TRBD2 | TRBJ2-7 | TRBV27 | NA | TGTGCCAGCAGTCCTATGCCCCGACTAGCGAAGTACGAGCAGTACTTC | CASSPMPRLAKYEQYF
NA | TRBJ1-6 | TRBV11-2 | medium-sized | TGTGCCAGCAGACTCCTGCGGACGGGTTCACCCCTCCACTTT | CASRLLRTGSPLHF
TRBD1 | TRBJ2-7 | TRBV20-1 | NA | TGCAGTGCTAATGGGGGACCCGGGACAGGGGACTACGAGCAGTACTTC | CSANGGPGTGDYEQYF
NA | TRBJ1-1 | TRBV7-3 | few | TGTGCCAGCAGCAGCCGGTGGAACACTGAAGCTTTCTTT | CASSSRWNTEAFF
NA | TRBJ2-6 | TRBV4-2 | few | TGTGCCAGCAGTTACTCCCGATCTGGGGCCAACGTCCTGACTTTC | CASSYSRSGANVLTF
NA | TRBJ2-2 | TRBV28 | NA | TGTGCCAGCAGCCACCATCTGGCGGACACCGGGGAGCTGTTTTTT | CASSHHLADTGELFF
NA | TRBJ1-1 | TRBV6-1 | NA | TGTGCCAGCAGTGTTTGGGGGTCGACAGTCATGAACACTGAAGCTTTCTTT | CASSVWGSTVMNTEAFF
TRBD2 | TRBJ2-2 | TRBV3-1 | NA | TGTGCCTTCTGTGTACAAACTAGCGGGAGTTTTGGCACCGGGGAGCTGTTTTTT | CAFCVQTSGSFGTGELFF
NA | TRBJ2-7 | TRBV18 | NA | TGTGCCAGCTCACCAGTCAGAACCTACGAGCAGTACTTC | CASSPVRTYEQYF
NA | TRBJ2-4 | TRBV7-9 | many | TGTGCCAGCAGCTTAGTTTATTTGACAGGCCCCTTTCAGTACTTC | CASSLVYLTGPFQYF
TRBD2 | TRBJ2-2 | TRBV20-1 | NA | TGCAGTGCTAAACTAGCGGGGGACACCGGGGAGCTGTTTTTT | CSAKLAGDTGELFF
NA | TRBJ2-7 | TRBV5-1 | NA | TGCGCCAGCAGCTTGTATGCGGAGCAGTACTTC | CASSLYAEQYF
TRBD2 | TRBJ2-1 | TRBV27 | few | TGTGCCAGCAGTCTCCTCGGGACTAGCCACTACAATGAGCAGTTCTTC | CASSLLGTSHYNEQFF
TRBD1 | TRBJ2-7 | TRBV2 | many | TGTGCCAGCAGTGTCGGGACAGGGTCGACCTACGAGCAGTACTTC | CASSVGTGSTYEQYF
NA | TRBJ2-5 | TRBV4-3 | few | TGCGCCAGCAGCAAGAGTCCCGCAGGGGGAGGAGAGACCCAGTACTTC | CASSKSPAGGGETQYF
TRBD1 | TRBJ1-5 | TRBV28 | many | TGTGCCAGCAGTTTCGGGACAGCCGTAAATCAGCCCCAGCATTTT | CASSFGTAVNQPQHF
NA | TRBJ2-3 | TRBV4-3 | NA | TGCGCCAGCAGCGAAGATCCGGGCCTAGGCGGGGATACGCAGTATTTT | CASSEDPGLGGDTQYF
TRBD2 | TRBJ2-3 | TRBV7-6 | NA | TGTGCCAGCAGCTTAGAGTTGGCTAGCGGCAGTGGCACAGATACGCAGTATTTT | CASSLELASGSGTDTQYF
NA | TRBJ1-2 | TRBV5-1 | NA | TGCGCCAGCAGCTTGAAGTTAGGAGGGCATGGCTACACCTTC | CASSLKLGGHGYTF
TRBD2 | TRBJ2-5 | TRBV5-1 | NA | TGCGCCAGCAGCTGGACTAGCGGGAGGGAGAGGTCAGAGACCCAGTACTTC | CASSWTSGRERSETQYF
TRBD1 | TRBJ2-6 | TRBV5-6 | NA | TGTGCCAGCAGCGTCGAGGGACAGGTCCTTTATCGGGGCTCTGGGGCCAACGTCCTGACTTTC | CASSVEGQVLYRGSGANVLTF
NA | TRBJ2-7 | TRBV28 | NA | TGTGCCAGCAGTGTACGGACCGGGACATTCGCCGAGCAGTACTTC | CASSVRTGTFAEQYF
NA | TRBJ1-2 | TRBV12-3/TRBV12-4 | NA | TGTGCCAGCAGTTTGATCGGAGCTAACTATGGCTACACCTTC | CASSLIGANYGYTF
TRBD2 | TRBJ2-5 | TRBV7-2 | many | TGTGCCAGCAGCCCACCACTAGCGGGAGTGGAAGAGACCCAGTACTTC | CASSPPLAGVEETQYF
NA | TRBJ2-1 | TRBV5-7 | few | TGTGCCAGCAGCTTAAAACTAGGGGACAATGAGCAGTTCTTC | CASSLKLGDNEQFF
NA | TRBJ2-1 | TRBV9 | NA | TGTGCCAGCAGCGTAGCAGGGGGGAACTACAATGAGCAGTTCTTC | CASSVAGGNYNEQFF
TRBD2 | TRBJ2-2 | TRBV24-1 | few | TGTGCCACGGGGACTAGCTTCGGGGAGCTGTTTTTT | CATGTSFGELFF
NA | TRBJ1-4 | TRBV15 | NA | TGTGCCACCAGCAGAGAAAATGAAAAACTGTTTTTT | CATSRENEKLFF
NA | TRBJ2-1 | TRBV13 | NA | TGTGCCAGCAGCGGCCTCCGTTTGGGCCCTGGTGAGCAGTTCTTC | CASSGLRLGPGEQFF
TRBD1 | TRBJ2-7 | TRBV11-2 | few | TGTGCCAGCAGCTTCCCAGGACAGGGGGCCTCCTACGAGCAGTACTTC | CASSFPGQGASYEQYF
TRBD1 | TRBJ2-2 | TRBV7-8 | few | TGTGCCAGCAGCTTAGGAGGGGGCGCAACCGGGGAGCTGTTTTTT | CASSLGGGATGELFF
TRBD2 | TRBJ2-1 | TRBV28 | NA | TGTGCCAGCAGCAAGGGACCCCGGACTAGCGGCTACAATGAGCAGTTCTTC | CASSKGPRTSGYNEQFF
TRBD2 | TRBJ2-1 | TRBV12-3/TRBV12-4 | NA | TGTGCCAGCAGTGACAGCGGGGGGGGTAATGAGCAGTTCTTC | CASSDSGGGNEQFF